The 25 T cell receptor beta chains below were found in one sample sequenced in a study of CD8+ T cells in alopecia areata. cDNA reverse transcribed from extracted RNA served as the sequencing template. Method: immunoSEQ multiplex PCR; TCRdb's copy keeps in-frame clones and lacks some. The sample consists of around 300,000 clones, around 64% of them appearing once. Regarding treatment: oral pan-JAK inhibitor, 5-10 mg twice daily. The sample here was CD4+ T cells sorted from blood, taken around week 54, from a patient treated with tofacitinib. The receptor set was obtained from a human donor with alopecia areata.

This clone was seen only a few times. The rearrangement joins TRBV7-9 to TRBJ2-5; D possibly uses TRBD1 or TRBD2 (5 bases each). V lost 6 bases and J lost 7, with 9 bases in between. There are 11 residues in the CDR3. Germline V CDR1 and CDR2: SEHNR, FQNEAQ (reference sequence). CDR3 protein: CASRAGGTQYF. The CDR3 DNA follows: TGTGCCAGCAGGGCTGGGGGGACCCAGTACTTC. Based on the CDR3 plus reference TRBV7-9 and TRBJ2-5, the full variable domain is DTGVSQNPRHKITKRGQNVTFRCDPISEHNRLYWYRQTLGQGPEFLTYFQNEAQLEKSRLLSDRFSAERPKGSFSTLEIQRTEQGDSAMYLCASRAGGTQYFGPGTRLLVL.

The chain combines TRBV7-8 with TRBJ1-6; D gene unclear. V was shortened by 5 bases and J by 7 bases, with 12 bases between the two germline ends. CDR3 length equals 14 residues. The V gene's germline CDR1 is SGHVS and CDR2 FQNEAQ. The DNA of the CDR3 is TGTGCCAGCAGCCCCCGGGTGTGGAATTCACCCCTCCACTTT. It specifies CASSPRVWNSPLHF.

This chain uses TRBV13 with TRBJ2-3, with D possibly matching TRBD2 (5 bases). V was clipped by 0 bases and J by 6 bases, with 10 bases between them. The CDR3 contains 14 residues. Germline V CDR1 and CDR2: PRHDT, FYEKMQ (reference sequence). The CDR3 protein is CASSLGPRRDTQYF. The DNA for the CDR3 is TGTGCCAGCAGCTTAGGCCCCAGGAGGGATACGCAGTATTTT.

Only a few counts were recorded for this clone. As DNA, the CDR3 is TGCAGCGCCCGTCGGGGTAGCACAGATACGCAGTATTTT. Translated: CSARRGSTDTQYF. This chain connects TRBV29-1 to TRBJ2-3, with D possibly being TRBD2 (5 bases). CDR3 size: 13 residues. V lost 7 bases and J 0 bases, leaving 11 bases between the germline ends. The germline V gene encodes CDR1 SQVTM and CDR2 ANQGSEA.

DNA for the CDR3: TGCGCCAGCAGCCATAGGGACAGTCCCTACGAGCAGTACTTC. It codes for CASSHRDSPYEQYF. The chain links TRBV5-1 to TRBJ2-7, with TRBD1 identical over 7 bases. CDR1 SGHRS and CDR2 YFSETQ come from the germline V gene. The V gene end was trimmed by 4 bases and the J gene end by 2 bases; junction bases not matched to a gene: 6. The CDR3 totals 14 residues.

The chain recombines TRBV4-1 with TRBJ1-1; maybe TRBD1 (6 bases). Trimming stripped 0 bases from V and 0 bases from J, with 8 bases between. The CDR3 runs 15 residues. The germline gives CDR1 MGHRA, CDR2 YSYEKL. CDR3 residues: CASSQDGQMNTEAFF. The CDR3 nucleotides read TGCGCCAGCAGCCAAGATGGACAGATGAACACTGAAGCTTTCTTT.

The CDR3 bases are TGTGCCAGCAGCCGTCCTTCGGGGGAGAGCTCCTACGAGCAGTACTTC. Protein product: CASSRPSGESSYEQYF. The chain combines TRBV7-9 with TRBJ2-7, with D possibly matching TRBD2 (6 bases). Trimming removed 5 bases at V and 0 bases at J, with 17 bases between. The CDR3 extends over 16 amino acids. Germline values: CDR1 SEHNR, CDR2 FQNEAQ (reference sequence).

The table lists this clone with a few counts. The chain couples TRBV9 to TRBJ1-2; 10 positions agree with TRBD1. The CDR3 is made up of 14 amino acids. V was pared by 2 bases and J by 6 bases, with 4 bases of the junction left unmatched. CDR1 and CDR2 from the germline V gene are SGDLS and YYNGEE. In DNA, the CDR3 is TGTGCCAGCAGCGTCGTGACAGGGGGCGATGGCTACACCTTC. The encoded protein is CASSVVTGGDGYTF.

The CDR3 nucleotides are TGTGCCAGCAGCTTTGTCTCAGGGGCCGTCGCAGATACGCAGTATTTT. Translated: CASSFVSGAVADTQYF. This sequence joins TRBV5-6 and TRBJ2-3, with a possible D match to TRBD1 (6 bases). CDR1 and CDR2 from the germline V gene are SGHDT and YYEEEE. Trimming removed 2 bases from V and 4 bases from J, with 17 bases in between. The CDR3 runs 16 residues.

This chain joins TRBV2 and TRBJ1-4; a weak D match, TRBD1 (5 bases). The CDR3 has 14 amino acids. CDR1 is SNHLY, CDR2 FYNNEI, per germline. Trimming removed 6 bases at V and 4 bases at J, with 12 bases between. CDR3 amino acids: CASSRDGINEKLFF. In DNA form, the CDR3 reads TGTGCCAGCAGCCGGGACGGTATTAATGAAAAACTGTTTTTT.

This chain links TRBV10-3 with TRBJ2-5; TRBD2 is a possible D gene (5 bases). The V end was cut by 3 bases, the J end by 4 bases, with 12 bases between. The CDR3 extends over 14 amino acids. Per germline, CDR1 ENHRY and CDR2 SYGVKD. For the CDR3, the DNA is TGTGCCATCAGTGATACGGGAAGGTCAGAGACCCAGTACTTC. Translating it yields CAISDTGRSETQYF.

This chain joins TRBV10-3 and TRBJ2-1; maybe TRBD1 (5 bases). This CDR3 is 13 amino acids long. Trimming took 2 bases from V and 12 from J, leaving 14 bases between them. In germline, CDR1 is ENHRY, CDR2 SYGVKD. The DNA for the CDR3 is TGTGCCATCAGTGAGAGTCAGGGCACTGGGCAGTTCTTC. It encodes CAISESQGTGQFF.

The chain recombines TRBV10-3 with TRBJ2-1; 8 bases are a match to TRBD1. With 4 bases clipped from V and 1 base from J, the junction kept 9 bases outside the gene matches. Germline CDR1 reads ENHRY; CDR2 reads SYGVKD. The CDR3 is 17 residues long. CDR3 DNA: TGTGCCATCAGTGGAAATAAGGGGGACAGGTCCTACAATGAGCAGTTCTTC. Its protein is CAISGNKGDRSYNEQFF.

The chain has TRBV7-9 and TRBJ1-4; no firm D call. The V gene lost 1 base and the J gene lost 5 bases, with 11 bases spanning the gap. Germline assignment: CDR1 SEHNR and CDR2 FQNEAQ (reference sequence). CDR3 size: 15 residues. CDR3 region: CASSLGGWSNEKLFF. DNA for the CDR3: TGTGCCAGCAGCTTAGGCGGGTGGTCGAATGAAAAACTGTTTTTT.

The chain couples TRBV20-1 to TRBJ1-1, with unresolved D. Looked up from germline, CDR1 is DFQATT and CDR2 is SNEGSKA (reference sequence). The V end lost 7 bases, the J end lost 6 bases, and 9 bases lay between the germline ends. CDR3 length equals 10 residues. This CDR3 is CSVPDAEAFF. Written as DNA, the CDR3 is TGCAGTGTCCCGGACGCTGAAGCTTTCTTT.

This clone was recorded a few times. The chain uses TRBV19 and TRBJ2-1; D might be TRBD1 (6 bases). The V gene lost 4 bases and the J gene lost 8 bases, with 12 bases spanning the gap. CDR3 length: 13 amino acids. The germline gives CDR1 LNHDA, CDR2 SQIVND (reference sequence). DNA for the CDR3: TGTGCCAGTAGTAAAACAGGGTCTGATGAGCAGTTCTTC. This codes for CASSKTGSDEQFF.

The sample holds a few counts of this clone. CDR3 sequence: CASSSLERFQETQYF. The CDR3, as DNA: TGTGCCAGCAGCTCCCTTGAGCGGTTTCAAGAGACCCAGTACTTC. The chain carries TRBV7-8 and TRBJ2-5; D is perhaps TRBD2 (5 bases). V gave up 4 bases and J gave up 2 bases, with 14 bases separating them. Germline V CDR1 and CDR2: SGHVS, FQNEAQ. The CDR3 is 15 residues long.

The chain employs TRBV7-9 and TRBJ2-3; TRBD1 matches at 7 bases. The length of the CDR3 is 15 residues. V lost 8 bases and J lost 6; bases outside the gene matches: 14. Germline values: CDR1 SEHNR, CDR2 FQNEAQ (reference sequence). The CDR3 region is CASAKGGPFGDTQYF. CDR3 DNA: TGTGCCAGCGCCAAAGGGGGCCCCTTCGGGGATACGCAGTATTTT.

The chain couples TRBV4-1 to TRBJ2-5; D gene uncertain. The V gene lost 0 bases and the J gene lost 5 bases, with 13 bases spanning the gap. Germline CDR1 is MGHRA and CDR2 is YSYEKL. There are 15 residues in the CDR3. As DNA, the CDR3 is TGCGCCAGCAGCCAAGACGGAATAGCAACGGAGACCCAGTACTTC. It encodes CASSQDGIATETQYF.

The chain has TRBV7-2 and TRBJ2-7; possibly TRBD1 or TRBD2 for D (5 bases each). This CDR3 is built from 14 residues. The germline V and J ends were trimmed by 2 bases and 8 bases, with 16 bases remaining between them. Per the germline V gene, CDR1 is SGHTA and CDR2 is FQGNSA. CDR3 nucleotides: TGTGCCAGCAGCTTATGGCTTTCGGGGCAGAAGCAGTACTTC. It specifies CASSLWLSGQKQYF.

J is TRBJ2-7 and V is TRBV15, with D unresolved. Trimming shortened V by 5 bases and J by 2 bases, and 7 bases separated the two germline ends. Per germline, CDR1 LNHNV and CDR2 YYDKDF (reference sequence). The CDR3 extends over 12 amino acids. In nucleotides, the CDR3 is TGTGCCACCAGCGAAGGACCCTACGAGCAGTACTTC. It codes for CATSEGPYEQYF.

The V gene is TRBV6-6, the J gene TRBJ1-6; unclear D gene. This CDR3 comprises 14 residues. V was cut by 6 bases and J by 13 bases, with 19 bases left in between. From germline, CDR1 is MNHNY and CDR2 SVGAGI (reference sequence). CDR3 region: CASSRQLGSPPLHF. The CDR3 DNA is TGTGCCAGCAGCCGTCAATTAGGTTCTCCGCCCCTCCACTTT.

The chain combines TRBV14 with TRBJ1-5; D not certain. The germline V and J ends were trimmed by 2 bases and 3 bases, with 5 bases remaining between them. This CDR3 has 13 amino acids. Germline V gene sequence: CDR1 SGHDN, CDR2 FVKESK. The CDR3 DNA reads TGTGCCAGCAGCCAATCGTCCAATCAGCCCCAGCATTTT. Protein product: CASSQSSNQPQHF.

This clone came up a few times. The chain carries TRBV7-2 and TRBJ2-3, with TRBD2 identical over 8 bases. V shed 6 bases and J 3 bases; nucleotides not matched to a gene: 11. The CDR3 sequence is 16 residues long. Germline V gene sequence: CDR1 SGHTA, CDR2 FQGNSA. The CDR3 region is CASSEFPGLGTDTQYF. CDR3 DNA: TGTGCCAGCAGTGAGTTCCCGGGACTAGGGACAGATACGCAGTATTTT.

V usage is TRBV30 and J usage is TRBJ2-3; 9 nucleotides match TRBD1. Germline V gene data show CDR1 as GTSNPN and CDR2 as SVGIG (reference sequence). CDR3 size: 13 residues. The junction had 2 bases not matched to a gene; V was cut back by 0 bases and J by 7 bases. Here the CDR3 reads CAWSVGQGNTQYF. CDR3 nucleotide sequence: TGTGCCTGGAGTGTAGGACAGGGGAATACGCAGTATTTT.